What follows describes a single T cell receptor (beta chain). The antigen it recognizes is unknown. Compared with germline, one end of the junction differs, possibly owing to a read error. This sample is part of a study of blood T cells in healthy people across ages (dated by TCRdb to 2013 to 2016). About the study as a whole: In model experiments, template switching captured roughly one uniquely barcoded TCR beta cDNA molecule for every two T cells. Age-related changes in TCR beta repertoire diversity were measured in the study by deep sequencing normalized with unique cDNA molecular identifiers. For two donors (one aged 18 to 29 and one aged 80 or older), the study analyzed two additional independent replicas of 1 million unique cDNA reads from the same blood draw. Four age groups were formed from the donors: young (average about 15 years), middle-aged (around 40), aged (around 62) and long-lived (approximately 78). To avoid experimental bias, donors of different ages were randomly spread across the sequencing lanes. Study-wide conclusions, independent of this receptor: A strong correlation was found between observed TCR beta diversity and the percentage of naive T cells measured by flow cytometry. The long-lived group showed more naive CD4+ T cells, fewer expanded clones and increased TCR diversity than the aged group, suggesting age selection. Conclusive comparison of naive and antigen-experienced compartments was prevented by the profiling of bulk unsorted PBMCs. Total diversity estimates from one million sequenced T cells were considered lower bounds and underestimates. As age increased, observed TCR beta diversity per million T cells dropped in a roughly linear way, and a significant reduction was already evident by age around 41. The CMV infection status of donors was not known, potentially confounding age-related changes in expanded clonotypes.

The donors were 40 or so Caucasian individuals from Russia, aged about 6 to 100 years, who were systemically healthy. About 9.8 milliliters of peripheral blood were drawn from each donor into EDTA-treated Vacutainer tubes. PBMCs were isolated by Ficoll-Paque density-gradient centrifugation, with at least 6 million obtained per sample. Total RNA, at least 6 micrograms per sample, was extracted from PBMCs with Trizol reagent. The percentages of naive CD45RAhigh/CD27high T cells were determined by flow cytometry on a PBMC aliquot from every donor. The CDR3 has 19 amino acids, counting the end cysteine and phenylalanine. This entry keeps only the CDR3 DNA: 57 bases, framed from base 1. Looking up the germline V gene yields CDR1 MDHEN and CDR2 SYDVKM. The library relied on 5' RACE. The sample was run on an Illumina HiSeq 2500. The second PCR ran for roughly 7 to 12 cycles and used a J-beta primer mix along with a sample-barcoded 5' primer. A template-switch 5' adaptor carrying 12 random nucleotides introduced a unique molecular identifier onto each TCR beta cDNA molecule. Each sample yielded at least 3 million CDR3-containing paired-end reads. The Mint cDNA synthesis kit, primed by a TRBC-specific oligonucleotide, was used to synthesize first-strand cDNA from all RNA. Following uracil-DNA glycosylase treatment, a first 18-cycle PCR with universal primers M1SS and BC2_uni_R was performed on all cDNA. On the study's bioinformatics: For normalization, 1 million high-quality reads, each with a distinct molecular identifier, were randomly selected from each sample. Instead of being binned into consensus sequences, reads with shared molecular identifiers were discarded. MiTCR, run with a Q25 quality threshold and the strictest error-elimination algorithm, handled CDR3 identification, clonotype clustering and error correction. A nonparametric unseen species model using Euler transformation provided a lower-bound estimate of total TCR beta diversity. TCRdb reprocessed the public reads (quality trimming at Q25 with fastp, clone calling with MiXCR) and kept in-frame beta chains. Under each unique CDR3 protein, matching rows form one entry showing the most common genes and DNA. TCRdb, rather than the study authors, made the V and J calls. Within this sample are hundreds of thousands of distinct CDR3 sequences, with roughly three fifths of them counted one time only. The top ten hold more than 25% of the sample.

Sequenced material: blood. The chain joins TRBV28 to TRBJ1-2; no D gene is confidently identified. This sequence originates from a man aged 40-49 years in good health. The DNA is TGTGCCAGCAGAATTTCAAGCATCTGGAGGGAAGGGTATAAGTATGGCTACACCTTT. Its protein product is CASRISSIWREGYKYGYTF.